The present TCR beta chain was sequenced within a study of T cell changes during pregnancy in multiple sclerosis. Using immunoSEQ multiplex PCR, the repertoire was profiled, and TCRdb retains in-frame clones only, with some absent. The table includes approximately 60,000 clones, approximately 90% detected once. The junction had 1 base not matched to a gene; V was cut back by 1 base and J by 7 bases. Germline lookup yields CDR1 LNHNV and CDR2 YYDKDF (reference sequence). The CDR3 extends over 13 amino acids. The sample in question was peripheral blood, obtained in the second trimester of pregnancy. The sequence was obtained from a female donor with multiple sclerosis, enrolled in a pregnancy study. The chain is built from TRBV15 and TRBJ2-1, with TRBD2 matching 7 bases. Here the CDR3 DNA reads TGTGCCACCAGCAGAGGGGGGGGGAATGAGCAGTTCTTC. Translation: CATSRGGGNEQFF.